This T cell receptor (beta chain) is from a study of T cell repertoires in cytomegalovirus infection. Background on the study: Through public TCR beta signatures, both CMV infection and matching HLA type were indicated.

V shed 7 bases, J shed 4 bases, and the junction held 10 bases outside the gene matches. This CDR3 spans 15 amino acids. From germline, CDR1 is MGHDK and CDR2 SYGVNS. The table lists this clonotype with a few counts. Its antigen is currently unknown. Study-wide points: Dominating the ex vivo response were HLA-C-restricted CMV-specific TCR beta clonotypes.

TCRdb recomputed calls from the reads with MiXCR, one row per CDR3 protein. The repertoire has 600,000 to 800,000 distinct CDR3 sequences, roughly 26% of them found once; the top ten carry 6.5% to 10%. The clonotype originates from a human donor in good health (CMV status not recorded). Some clones in this sample may be carry-over from other donors' samples. The chain couples TRBV25-1 to TRBJ2-1; 7 bases map to TRBD2. Sequenced sample: CD8+ T cells from PBMCs. Here the CDR3 reads CASNFAGDVYNEQFF. The DNA for the CDR3 is TGTGCCAGCAACTTTGCGGGGGACGTATACAATGAGCAGTTCTTC.